This passage covers 27 T cell receptor beta chains from one sample sequenced in a study of T cells after yellow fever vaccination. TCRdb used MiXCR to reprocess the 5' RACE reads, holding one entry per CDR3 protein. The sample records more than 300,000 distinct CDR3 sequences, roughly 7% being singletons. This specimen was PBMCs, taken around 45 days after the first yellow fever vaccination. Receptors originate from a young man who received the YFV17D yellow fever vaccine.

The sample holds a few counts of this clonotype. V is TRBV6-1 and J is TRBJ2-7; tentatively, D is TRBD1 or TRBD2 (5 bases each). From germline, CDR1 is MNHNS and CDR2 SASEGT. Trimming took 8 bases from V and 1 from J, leaving 15 bases between them. This CDR3 contains 14 residues. The CDR3 DNA sequence: TGTGCCAGCGCGGACATTGGAGGTTCCTACGAGCAGTACGTC. Its protein product is CASADIGGSYEQYV.

In its sample, this clonotype was seen a few times. This chain uses TRBV5-1 with TRBJ1-1; no firm D call. CDR1 and CDR2 (germline): SGHRS, YFSETQ. The ends were cut back, 4 bases at V and 0 bases at J, with 16 bases in the middle. The CDR3 has 16 residues. The CDR3 is CASSPPGVPVNTEAFF. CDR3 DNA sequence: TGCGCCAGCAGCCCACCCGGGGTGCCCGTGAACACTGAAGCTTTCTTT.

A few counts support this clonotype. The chain has TRBV19 and TRBJ1-2; the D gene is possibly TRBD1 (6 bases). CDR1 is LNHDA and CDR2 is SQIVND in the germline V gene (reference sequence). The CDR3 is 16 residues long. Deletions cut 0 bases from V and 7 bases from J, with 18 bases between. In DNA form, the CDR3 reads TGTGCCAGTAGTATAGATCCTGTAGGCAGGGGAGGTGGCTACACCTTC. It yields the protein CASSIDPVGRGGGYTF.

This clonotype was recorded at least ten times. The rearrangement joins TRBV7-2 to TRBJ1-1; D not resolved. V was trimmed by 0 bases and J by 3 bases, leaving 8 bases between them. Germline CDR1 is SGHTA and CDR2 is FQGNSA. The CDR3 loop spans 14 amino acids. CDR3 protein: CASSLAADHTEAFF. CDR3 DNA: TGTGCCAGCAGCTTAGCGGCAGACCACACTGAAGCTTTCTTT.

V is TRBV18 and J is TRBJ2-7; tentative D call: TRBD1 (5 bases). This CDR3 has 17 amino acids. CDR1 KGHSH and CDR2 LQKENI come from the germline V gene. The ends were cut back, 3 bases at V and 1 base at J, with 19 bases in the middle. The CDR3 sequence: CASSPSRVIMRSYEQYF. In DNA, the CDR3 is TGTGCCAGCTCACCGTCCAGGGTAATAATGAGGTCCTACGAGCAGTACTTC.

This clonotype occurred a few times. This chain uses TRBV10-3 with TRBJ2-3; TRBD2 might be the D (6 bases). The V end lost 7 bases, the J end lost 1 base, and 12 bases lay between the germline ends. This CDR3 spans 14 amino acids. CDR1 is ENHRY and CDR2 is SYGVKD in the germline V gene. The CDR3 DNA is TGTGCCATCAACGGGGGAAGGGGCACAGATACGCAGTATTTT. Translated: CAINGGRGTDTQYF.

This chain joins TRBV7-8 and TRBJ2-5, with D perhaps matching TRBD1 or TRBD2 (5 bases each). This CDR3 contains 16 residues. Germline V CDR1 and CDR2: SGHVS, FQNEAQ. Trimming took off 6 bases at V and 3 bases at J, with 20 bases between the two ends. CDR3 sequence: CASSDSRDLLKETQYF. DNA for the CDR3: TGTGCCAGCAGTGACTCCCGGGACCTCTTGAAAGAGACCCAGTACTTC. The full variable domain, completed using reference TRBV7-8 and TRBJ2-5, is GAGVSQSPRYKVAKRGQDVALRCDPISGHVSLFWYQQALGQGPEFLTYFQNEAQLDKSGLPSDRFFAERPEGSVSTLKIQRTQQEDSAVYLCASSDSRDLLKETQYFGPGTRLLVL.

The V and J genes are TRBV5-1 and TRBJ2-7; D perhaps matches TRBD2 (6 bases). The germline CDR1 and CDR2 sequences are SGHRS and YFSETQ. Deletions cut 7 bases from V and 6 bases from J, with 20 bases between. CDR3 length equals 14 residues. CDR3 sequence (DNA): TGCGCCAGCGTCGGAGGGGACCTACGGTCCGAGCAGTACTTC. Protein sequence: CASVGGDLRSEQYF.

This sequence joins TRBV29-1 and TRBJ2-7; D uncertain. Germline CDR1 and CDR2: SQVTM and ANQGSEA. The V gene lost 6 bases and the J gene lost 5 bases, with 8 bases spanning the gap. CDR3 size: 10 residues. This chain's CDR3 is CSVVGDEQYF. Written as DNA, the CDR3 is TGCAGCGTGGTAGGAGACGAGCAGTACTTC.

V is TRBV5-4 and J is TRBJ2-1; TRBD2 might be the D (7 bases). The CDR3 extends over 17 amino acids. Between the trimmed V and J ends, which lost 1 base and 0 bases, there was a span of 14 bases. CDR1 SGHNT and CDR2 YYREEE come from the germline V gene (reference sequence). The DNA of the CDR3 is TGTGCCAGCAGCTTGTCGGGGGGCTGGAACTCCTACAATGAGCAGTTCTTC. It specifies CASSLSGGWNSYNEQFF.

The chain recombines TRBV2 with TRBJ2-7; D may be TRBD1 or TRBD2 (5 bases each). The CDR3 extends over 15 amino acids. CDR1 SNHLY and CDR2 FYNNEI come from the germline V gene. V was shortened by 7 bases and J by 2 bases, with 18 bases between the two germline ends. The CDR3 loop is CASNNERDRAYEQYF. The CDR3 DNA is TGTGCCAGCAATAACGAAAGGGACCGAGCCTACGAGCAGTACTTC.

The chain uses TRBV29-1 and TRBJ2-3; D possibly corresponds to TRBD1 (6 bases). CDR3 length: 13 amino acids. V was pared by 7 bases and J by 4 bases, with 15 bases between. The germline CDR1 and CDR2 sequences are SQVTM and ANQGSEA. CDR3 DNA sequence: TGCAGCGCCTTGGTGGGGGCCCCAGATACGCAGTATTTT. It is translated as CSALVGAPDTQYF.

This clonotype was observed a handful of times. The rearrangement uses TRBV7-9 and TRBJ1-1, with D tentatively TRBD1 (5 bases). This CDR3 is built from 15 residues. V dropped 5 bases and J dropped 1 base, with 14 bases sitting between them. CDR1 is SEHNR and CDR2 is FQNEAQ in the germline V gene (reference sequence). In nucleotides, the CDR3 is TGTGCCAGCAGCGGCACCCCAGGGAAGAACACTGAAGCTTTCTTT. This sequence encodes CASSGTPGKNTEAFF.

The chain carries TRBV6-5 and TRBJ2-7, with 7 nucleotides matching TRBD1. J was trimmed by 4 bases and V by 3 bases; bases with no gene match: 6. The CDR3 is 14 amino acids. Germline V gene sequence: CDR1 MNHEY, CDR2 SVGAGI. CDR3 in DNA: TGTGCCAGCAGTTATAGGGGGCTTGGGTACGAGCAGTACTTC. Residues: CASSYRGLGYEQYF.

This clonotype has a handful of counts. V usage is TRBV5-1 and J usage is TRBJ1-1, with a tentative D call TRBD1 (5 bases). This CDR3 comprises 14 residues. Germline V lookup: CDR1 SGHRS, CDR2 YFSETQ. Between the trimmed V and J ends, which lost 0 bases and 0 bases, there was a span of 6 bases. The CDR3 here is CASSLATVNTEAFF. CDR3 sequence (DNA): TGCGCCAGCAGCTTGGCGACAGTGAACACTGAAGCTTTCTTT.

V usage is TRBV12-3 or TRBV12-4 and J usage is TRBJ2-1, with 8 bases aligning to TRBD2. With 2 bases clipped from V and 3 bases from J, the junction kept 3 bases outside the gene matches. This CDR3 spans 15 amino acids. CDR3 protein: CASSLRAGGYNEQFF. The CDR3 coding sequence is TGTGCCAGCAGTTTACGGGCGGGAGGCTACAATGAGCAGTTCTTC.

This clonotype was counted a few times. The chain is built from TRBV4-2 and TRBJ1-4; possibly TRBD1 for D (6 bases). Trimming cost V 0 bases and J 5 bases, with 13 bases left between them. Germline values: CDR1 LGHNA, CDR2 YNFKEQ. The CDR3 loop spans 16 amino acids. CDR3 DNA: TGTGCCAGCAGCCAAGATCGGGGTGGGGGCAATGAAAAACTGTTTTTT. Its translation is CASSQDRGGGNEKLFF.

This clonotype has only a few counts. As DNA, the CDR3 is TGTGCCAGCAGCTTATACCAGACTTCCACCTTCAATGAGCAGTTCTTC. The encoded protein is CASSLYQTSTFNEQFF. V gene TRBV11-1 combines with J gene TRBJ2-1; D unresolved. Between the trimmed V and J ends, which lost 2 bases and 6 bases, there was a span of 17 bases. CDR1 and CDR2 (germline): SGHAT, FQDESV (reference sequence). The CDR3 covers 16 residues. The full variable domain, rest sourced from reference TRBV11-1 and TRBJ2-1, is EAEVAQSPRYKITEKSQAVAFWCDPISGHATLYWYRQILGQGPELLVQFQDESVVDDSQLPKDRFSAERLKGVDSTLKIQPAELGDSAMYLCASSLYQTSTFNEQFFGPGTRLTVL.

At least ten counts were recorded for this clonotype. CDR3 region: CASSLGGGGYHNEQFF. The CDR3 DNA is TGTGCCAGCAGCTTAGGTGGCGGGGGTTACCACAATGAGCAGTTCTTC. The chain links TRBV7-3 to TRBJ2-1; 7 bases agree with TRBD2. This CDR3 is 16 amino acids long. V shed 2 bases and J 5 bases; nucleotides not matched to a gene: 9. Per the germline V gene, CDR1 is SGHTA and CDR2 is FQGTGA.

This chain uses TRBV7-3 with TRBJ2-1; TRBD2 matches 7 bases. Germline V gene lookup returns CDR1 SGHTA and CDR2 FQGTGA. The CDR3 contains 15 residues. V was clipped by 5 bases and J by 4 bases; unmatched bases: 8. CDR3 bases: TGTGCCAGCAGCCCTCAAGCGGGACCTTACAATGAGCAGTTCTTC. Encoded protein: CASSPQAGPYNEQFF.

This clonotype was picked up many times. This chain uses TRBV7-3 with TRBJ2-3; tentatively, D is TRBD1 or TRBD2 (5 bases each). Germline V gene lookup returns CDR1 SGHTA and CDR2 FQGTGA. Deletions cut 4 bases from V and 5 bases from J, with 7 bases between. The CDR3 totals 12 residues. The CDR3 region has the DNA TGTGCCAGCAGCTCGGGGCGAGATACGCAGTATTTT. This sequence encodes CASSSGRDTQYF. Full variable domain (rest looked up from reference TRBV7-3 and TRBJ2-3): GAGVSQTPSNKVTEKGKYVELRCDPISGHTALYWYRQSLGQGPEFLIYFQGTGAADDSGLPNDRFFAVRPEGSVSTLKIQRTERGDSAVYLCASSSGRDTQYFGPGTRLTVL.

This clonotype was observed at least ten times. The chain recombines TRBV5-1 with TRBJ2-7, with 10 bases that match TRBD1. The J segment lost 5 bases and the V segment lost 4 bases, leaving 3 bases of the junction unmatched. The CDR3 has 13 amino acids. The germline V gene encodes CDR1 SGHRS and CDR2 YFSETQ. CDR3 nucleotides: TGCGCCAGCAGCGGGGGACAGGGGAACGAGCAGTACGTC. The encoded protein is CASSGGQGNEQYV.

The chain recombines TRBV6-2 or TRBV6-3 with TRBJ2-5, with D uncertain. This CDR3 contains 14 residues. V lost 6 bases and J lost 3, with 14 bases in between. CDR1 and CDR2 (germline): MNHEY, SVGEGT. The CDR3 spells CASRGFYSEETQYF. DNA for the CDR3: TGTGCCAGCAGGGGGTTTTACAGCGAAGAGACCCAGTACTTC.

This clonotype occurred a few times. This rearrangement joins TRBV5-1 to TRBJ1-4, with TRBD1 matching over 10 bases. Trimming cost V 3 bases and J 12 bases; bases outside gene matches: 8. Germline-derived CDR1 and CDR2 are SGHRS and YFSETQ. The CDR3 covers 14 residues. The CDR3 here is CASSWGQGIKELFF. CDR3 sequence (DNA): TGCGCCAGCAGCTGGGGACAGGGGATAAAGGAACTGTTTTTT.

This chain links TRBV10-3 with TRBJ1-5, with TRBD1 identical over 9 bases. The germline V gene encodes CDR1 ENHRY and CDR2 SYGVKD. With 6 bases clipped from V and 5 bases from J, the junction kept 5 bases outside the gene matches. The length of the CDR3 is 14 residues. The CDR3: CAISRDRDYQPQHF. The DNA for the CDR3 is TGTGCCATCAGCCGGGACAGGGATTATCAGCCCCAGCATTTT.

The chain couples TRBV7-9 to TRBJ1-2, with 9 positions matching TRBD1. This CDR3 comprises 16 residues. In germline, CDR1 is SEHNR, CDR2 FQNEAQ (reference sequence). The V and J ends lost 5 bases and 1 base, in that order; junction bases with no gene match: 8. CDR3 bases: TGTGCCAGCAGCCCGACAGGGGGGGACTTTAACTATGGCTACACCTTC. Translation gives CASSPTGGDFNYGYTF.

In its sample, this clonotype was seen a few times. The chain links TRBV6-1 to TRBJ2-5; TRBD2 matches 10 bases. CDR3 length: 14 residues. V dropped 6 bases and J dropped 5; count of bases not matched to a gene: 6. Per germline, CDR1 MNHNS and CDR2 SASEGT. The CDR3 protein is CASSTSGGAETQYF. The CDR3 region has the DNA TGTGCCAGCAGCACCAGCGGGGGGGCGGAGACCCAGTACTTC.